This T cell receptor (beta chain) was recorded in a study of T cells after yellow fever vaccination. Making TCR cDNA involved 5'RACE template switching, which added UMIs and a universal primer site. TCRdb redid the calling of the 5' RACE reads with MiXCR, one entry per CDR3 protein. Among hundreds of thousands of distinct CDR3 sequences listed, over 15% were seen once. Germline trimming cut 4 bases from V and 9 bases from J; bases unmatched to any gene: 8. Germline CDR1 is SGHTA and CDR2 is FQGNSA. CDR3 length: 14 amino acids. Whole-study findings and limits: At around 95% for CD4 and around 91% for CD8, most primary-vaccination clones showed up again after the booster.

About this clonotype itself: Antigen specificity is unknown.

This sequence was found in a young man who received the YFV17D yellow fever vaccine. This specimen consisted of PBMCs, obtained before the yellow fever booster vaccination. V gene TRBV7-2 combines with J gene TRBJ2-3; 9 bases agree with TRBD1. The CDR3 reads CASSSTGTGLTQYF. The DNA for the CDR3 is TGTGCCAGCAGCTCTACCGGGACAGGGTTGACGCAGTATTTT.